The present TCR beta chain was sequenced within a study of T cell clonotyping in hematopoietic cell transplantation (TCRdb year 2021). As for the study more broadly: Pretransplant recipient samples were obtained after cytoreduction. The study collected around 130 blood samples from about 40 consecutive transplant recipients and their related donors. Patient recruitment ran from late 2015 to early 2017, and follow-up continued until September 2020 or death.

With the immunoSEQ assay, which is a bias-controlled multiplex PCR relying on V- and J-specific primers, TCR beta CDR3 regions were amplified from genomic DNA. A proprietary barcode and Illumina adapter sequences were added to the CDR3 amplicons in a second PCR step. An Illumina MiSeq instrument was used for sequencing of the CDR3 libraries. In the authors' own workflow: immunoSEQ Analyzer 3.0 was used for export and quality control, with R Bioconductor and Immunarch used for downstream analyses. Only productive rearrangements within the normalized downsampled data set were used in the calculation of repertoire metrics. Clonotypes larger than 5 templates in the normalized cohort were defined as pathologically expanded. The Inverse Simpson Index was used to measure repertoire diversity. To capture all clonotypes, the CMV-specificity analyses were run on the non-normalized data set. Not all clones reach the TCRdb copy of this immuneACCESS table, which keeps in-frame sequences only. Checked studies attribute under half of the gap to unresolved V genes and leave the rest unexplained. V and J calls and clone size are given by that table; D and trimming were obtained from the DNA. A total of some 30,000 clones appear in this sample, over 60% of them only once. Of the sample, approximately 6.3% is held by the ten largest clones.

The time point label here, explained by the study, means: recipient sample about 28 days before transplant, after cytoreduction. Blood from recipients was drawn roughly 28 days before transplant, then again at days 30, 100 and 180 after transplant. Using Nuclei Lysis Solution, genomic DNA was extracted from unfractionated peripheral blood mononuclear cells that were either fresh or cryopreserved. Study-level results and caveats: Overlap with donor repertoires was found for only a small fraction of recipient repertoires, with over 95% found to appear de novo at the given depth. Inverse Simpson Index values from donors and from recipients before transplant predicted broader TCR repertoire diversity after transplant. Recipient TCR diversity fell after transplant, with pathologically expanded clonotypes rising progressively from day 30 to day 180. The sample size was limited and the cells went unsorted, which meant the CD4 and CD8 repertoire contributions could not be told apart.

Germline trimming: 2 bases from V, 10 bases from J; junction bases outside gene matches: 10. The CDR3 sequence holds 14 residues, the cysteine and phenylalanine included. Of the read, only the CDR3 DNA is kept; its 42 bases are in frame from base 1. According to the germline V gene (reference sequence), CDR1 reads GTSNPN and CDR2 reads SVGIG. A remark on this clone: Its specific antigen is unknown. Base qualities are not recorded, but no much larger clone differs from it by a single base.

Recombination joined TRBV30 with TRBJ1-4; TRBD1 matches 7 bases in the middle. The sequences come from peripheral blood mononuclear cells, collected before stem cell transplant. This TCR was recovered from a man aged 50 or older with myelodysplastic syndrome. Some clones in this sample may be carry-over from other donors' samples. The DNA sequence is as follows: TGTGCCTGGAGTTTAGACAGGGAACGAGGAAAACTGTTTTTT. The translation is CAWSLDRERGKLFF.